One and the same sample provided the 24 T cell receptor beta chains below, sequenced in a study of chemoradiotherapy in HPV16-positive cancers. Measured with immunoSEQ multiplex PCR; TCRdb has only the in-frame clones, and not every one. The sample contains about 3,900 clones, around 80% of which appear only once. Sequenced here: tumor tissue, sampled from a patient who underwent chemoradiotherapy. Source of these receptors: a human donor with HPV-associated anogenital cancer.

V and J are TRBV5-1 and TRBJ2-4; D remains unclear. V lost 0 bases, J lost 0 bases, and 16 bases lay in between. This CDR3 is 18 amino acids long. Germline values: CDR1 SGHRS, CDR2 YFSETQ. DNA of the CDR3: TGCGCCAGCAGCTTGGTCGGTCGGCACATTCTAGCCAAAAACATTCAGTACTTC. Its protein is CASSLVGRHILAKNIQYF.

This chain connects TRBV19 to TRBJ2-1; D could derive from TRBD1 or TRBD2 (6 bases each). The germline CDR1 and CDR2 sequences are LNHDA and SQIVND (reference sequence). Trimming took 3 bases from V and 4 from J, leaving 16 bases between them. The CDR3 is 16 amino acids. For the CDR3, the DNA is TGTGCCAGTAGTATTTCGGGGGCAGAGATTTACAATGAGCAGTTCTTC. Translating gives CASSISGAEIYNEQFF.

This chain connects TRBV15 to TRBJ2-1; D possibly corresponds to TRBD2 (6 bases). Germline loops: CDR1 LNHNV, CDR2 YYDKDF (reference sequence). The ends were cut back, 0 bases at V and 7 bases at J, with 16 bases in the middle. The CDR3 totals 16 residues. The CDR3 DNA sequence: TGTGCCACCAGCAGAGATTTCGGCCTAGCGCGAAATGAGCAGTTCTTC. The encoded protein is CATSRDFGLARNEQFF.

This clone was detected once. The CDR3 DNA follows: TGCAGCGGATCTAGCGGTCTTTCCTACGAGCAGTACTTC. Translating gives CSGSSGLSYEQYF. This chain links TRBV29-1 with TRBJ2-7, with 7 bases aligning to TRBD2. The CDR3 spans 13 residues. V shed 7 bases and J 1 base; nucleotides not matched to a gene: 7. The V gene's germline CDR1 is SQVTM and CDR2 ANQGSEA.

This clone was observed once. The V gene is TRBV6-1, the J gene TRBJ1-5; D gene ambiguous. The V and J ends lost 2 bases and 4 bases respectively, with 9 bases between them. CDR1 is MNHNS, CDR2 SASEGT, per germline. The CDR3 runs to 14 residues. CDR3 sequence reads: CASSEHLGNQPQHF. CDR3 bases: TGTGCCAGCAGTGAACACCTCGGGAATCAGCCCCAGCATTTT.

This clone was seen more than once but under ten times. The CDR3 loop reads CASSLESGGNYGYTF. CDR3 DNA: TGTGCCAGCAGTTTAGAGTCAGGGGGCAACTATGGCTACACCTTC. The chain recombines TRBV27 with TRBJ1-2; 8 nucleotides match TRBD1. There are 15 residues in the CDR3. Germline V gene data show CDR1 as MNHEY and CDR2 as SMNVEV (reference sequence). V dropped 2 bases and J dropped 2; count of bases not matched to a gene: 4.

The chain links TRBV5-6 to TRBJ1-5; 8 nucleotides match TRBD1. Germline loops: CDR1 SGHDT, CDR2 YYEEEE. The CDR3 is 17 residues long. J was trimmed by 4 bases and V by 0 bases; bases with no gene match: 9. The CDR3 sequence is CASSLGAGGGWNQPQHF. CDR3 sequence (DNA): TGTGCCAGCAGCTTGGGGGCAGGGGGCGGGTGGAATCAGCCCCAGCATTTT.

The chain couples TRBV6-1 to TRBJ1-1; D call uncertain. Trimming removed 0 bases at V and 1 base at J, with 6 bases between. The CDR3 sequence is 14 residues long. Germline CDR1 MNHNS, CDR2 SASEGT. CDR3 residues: CASSEAQSNTEAFF. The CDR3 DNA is TGTGCCAGCAGTGAAGCCCAATCGAACACTGAAGCTTTCTTT.

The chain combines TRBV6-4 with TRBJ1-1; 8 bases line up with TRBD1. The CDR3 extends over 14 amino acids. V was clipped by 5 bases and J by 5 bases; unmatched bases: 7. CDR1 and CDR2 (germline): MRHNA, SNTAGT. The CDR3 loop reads CASSPWTGLTEAFF. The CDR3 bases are TGTGCCAGCAGTCCATGGACAGGGTTGACTGAAGCTTTCTTT.

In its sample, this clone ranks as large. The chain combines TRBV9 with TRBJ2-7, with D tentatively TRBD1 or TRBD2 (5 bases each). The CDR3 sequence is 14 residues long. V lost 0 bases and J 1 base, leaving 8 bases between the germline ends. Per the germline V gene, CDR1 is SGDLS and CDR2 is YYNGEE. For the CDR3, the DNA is TGTGCCAGCAGCGTAGTGGGGGTTTCCTACGAGCAGTACTTC. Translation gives CASSVVGVSYEQYF.

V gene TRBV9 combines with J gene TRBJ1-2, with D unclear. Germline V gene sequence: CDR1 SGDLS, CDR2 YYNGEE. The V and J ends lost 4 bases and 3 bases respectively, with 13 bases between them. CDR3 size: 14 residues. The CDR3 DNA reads TGTGCCAGCAGCCCCCCCCCGCCTTACTATGGCTACACCTTC. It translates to CASSPPPPYYGYTF.

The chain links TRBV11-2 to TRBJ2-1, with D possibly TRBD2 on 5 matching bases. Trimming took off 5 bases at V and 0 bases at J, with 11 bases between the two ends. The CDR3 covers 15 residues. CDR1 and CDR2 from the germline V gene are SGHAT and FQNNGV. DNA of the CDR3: TGTGCCAGCAGCCGAGGACTTAGCTCCTACAATGAGCAGTTCTTC. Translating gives CASSRGLSSYNEQFF.

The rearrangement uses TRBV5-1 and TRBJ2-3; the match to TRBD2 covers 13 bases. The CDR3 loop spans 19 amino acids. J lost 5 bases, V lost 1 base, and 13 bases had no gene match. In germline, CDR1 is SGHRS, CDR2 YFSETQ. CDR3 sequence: CASSLTLGLAGVGGDTQYF. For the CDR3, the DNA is TGCGCCAGCAGCTTGACCCTAGGACTAGCGGGAGTCGGGGGAGATACGCAGTATTTT.

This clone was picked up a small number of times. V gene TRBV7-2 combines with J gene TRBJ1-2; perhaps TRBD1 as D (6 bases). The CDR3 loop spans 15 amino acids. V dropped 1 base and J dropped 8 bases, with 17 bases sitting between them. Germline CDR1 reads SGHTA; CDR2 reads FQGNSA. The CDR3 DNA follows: TGTGCCAGCAGCTTAGAATCCGCGGGGGGCTGGGGCTACACCTTC. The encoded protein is CASSLESAGGWGYTF.

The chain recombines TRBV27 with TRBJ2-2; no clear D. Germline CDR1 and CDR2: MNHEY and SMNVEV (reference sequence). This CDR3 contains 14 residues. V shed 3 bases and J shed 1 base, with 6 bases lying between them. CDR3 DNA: TGTGCCAGCAGTTTTGAAGTGAACACCGGGGAGCTGTTTTTT. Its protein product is CASSFEVNTGELFF.

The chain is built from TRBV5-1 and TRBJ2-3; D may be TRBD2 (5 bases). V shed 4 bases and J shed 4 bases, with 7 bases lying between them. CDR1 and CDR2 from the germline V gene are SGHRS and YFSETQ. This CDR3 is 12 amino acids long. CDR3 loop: CASSLGADTQYF. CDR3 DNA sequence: TGCGCCAGCAGCCTCGGGGCAGATACGCAGTATTTT. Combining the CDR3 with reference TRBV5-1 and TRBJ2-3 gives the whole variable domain KAGVTQTPRYLIKTRGQQVTLSCSPISGHRSVSWYQQTPGQGLQFLFEYFSETQRNKGNFPGRFSGRQFSNSRSEMNVSTLELGDSALYLCASSLGADTQYFGPGTRLTVL.

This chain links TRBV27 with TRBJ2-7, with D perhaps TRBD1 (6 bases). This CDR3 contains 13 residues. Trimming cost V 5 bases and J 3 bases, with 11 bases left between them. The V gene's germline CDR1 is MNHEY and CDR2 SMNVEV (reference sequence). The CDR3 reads CASSLTTGYEQYF. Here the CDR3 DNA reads TGTGCCAGCAGTCTCACGACAGGCTACGAGCAGTACTTC.

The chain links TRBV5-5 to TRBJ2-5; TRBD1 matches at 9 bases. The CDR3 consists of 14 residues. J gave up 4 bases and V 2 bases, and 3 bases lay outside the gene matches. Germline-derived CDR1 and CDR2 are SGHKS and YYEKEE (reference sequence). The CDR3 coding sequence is TGTGCCAGCAGCTTATACAGGGGGCGAGAGACCCAGTACTTC. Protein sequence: CASSLYRGRETQYF.

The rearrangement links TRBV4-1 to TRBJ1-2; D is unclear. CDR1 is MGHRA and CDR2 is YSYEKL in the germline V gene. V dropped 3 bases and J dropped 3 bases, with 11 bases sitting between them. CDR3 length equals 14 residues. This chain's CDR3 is CASSQTRTDYGYTF. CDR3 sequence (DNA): TGCGCCAGCAGCCAGACGCGAACAGACTATGGCTACACCTTC.

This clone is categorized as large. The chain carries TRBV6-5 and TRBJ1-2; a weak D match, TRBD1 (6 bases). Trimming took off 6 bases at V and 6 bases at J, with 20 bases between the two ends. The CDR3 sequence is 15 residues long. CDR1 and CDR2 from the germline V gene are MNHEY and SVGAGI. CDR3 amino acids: CASRHRQGSGDGYTF. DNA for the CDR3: TGTGCCAGCAGGCATCGTCAGGGGTCAGGGGATGGCTACACCTTC.

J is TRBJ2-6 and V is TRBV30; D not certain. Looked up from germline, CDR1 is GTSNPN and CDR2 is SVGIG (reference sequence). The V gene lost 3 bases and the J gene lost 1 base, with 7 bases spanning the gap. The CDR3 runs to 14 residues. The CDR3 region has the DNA TGTGCCTGGAGCCTCAGTTCTGGGGCCAACGTCCTGACTTTC. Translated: CAWSLSSGANVLTF.

As DNA, the CDR3 is TGTGCCAGCTCACCACGGACTAGCGGGGGCCCAGCAGATACGCAGTATTTT. As protein: CASSPRTSGGPADTQYF. The chain combines TRBV18 with TRBJ2-3; 13 bases are shared with TRBD2. V was pared by 1 base and J by 4 bases, with 5 bases of the junction left unmatched. This CDR3 spans 17 amino acids. Germline V gene lookup returns CDR1 KGHSH and CDR2 LQKENI.

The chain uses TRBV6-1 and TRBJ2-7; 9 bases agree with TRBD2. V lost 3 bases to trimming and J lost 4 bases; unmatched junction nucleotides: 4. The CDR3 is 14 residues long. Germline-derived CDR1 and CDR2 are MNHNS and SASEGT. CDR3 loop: CASSDTTSGYEQYF. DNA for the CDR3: TGTGCCAGCAGTGACACGACTAGCGGTTACGAGCAGTACTTC.

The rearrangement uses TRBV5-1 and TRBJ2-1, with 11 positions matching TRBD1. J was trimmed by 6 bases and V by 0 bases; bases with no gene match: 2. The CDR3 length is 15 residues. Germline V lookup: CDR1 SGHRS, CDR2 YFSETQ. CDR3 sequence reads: CASSLDGQGANEQFF. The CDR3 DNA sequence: TGCGCCAGCAGCTTGGACGGACAGGGGGCCAATGAGCAGTTCTTC.